A selection of T cell receptor beta chains follows, all from one sample in a study of blood T cell repertoires in COVID-19. Profiling relied on immunoSEQ multiplex PCR, and the TCRdb table lists in-frame clones only, not all of them. The sample has a few hundred thousand clones; more than 80% are singletons. Sequencing input: peripheral blood. The receptors derive from a woman aged 25 to 45 with COVID-19, enrolled during active disease. The CDR3 runs from the conserved cysteine through the conserved F or W. The order of the fields is D gene, V gene, J gene, clone size, CDR3 protein, CDR3 DNA. The D gene is left open where the match is weak. Rows give clone size only sometimes, using once, few, many, or a class for an expanded clone.

d_gene: .; v_gene: TRBV7-9; j_gene: TRBJ1-2; abundance: .; CDR3aa: CASSSPPGLSSYGYTF; CDR3nt: TGTGCCAGCAGCAGTCCCCCCGGACTCTCTTCTTATGGCTACACCTTC
d_gene: TRBD2; v_gene: TRBV5-4; j_gene: TRBJ2-7; abundance: .; CDR3aa: CASSLAPLAGNEQYF; CDR3nt: TGTGCCAGCAGCTTGGCCCCTCTAGCGGGAAACGAGCAGTACTTC
d_gene: TRBD1; v_gene: TRBV28; j_gene: TRBJ1-4; abundance: few; CDR3aa: CASSLAPTGSLEKLFF; CDR3nt: TGTGCCAGCAGTTTGGCCCCGACAGGGAGTTTGGAAAAACTGTTTTTT
d_gene: .; v_gene: TRBV2; j_gene: TRBJ2-7; abundance: .; CDR3aa: CASKGDTYEQYF; CDR3nt: TGTGCCAGCAAAGGGGATACCTACGAGCAGTACTTC
d_gene: .; v_gene: TRBV18; j_gene: TRBJ2-7; abundance: .; CDR3aa: CASSPVAASGEQYF; CDR3nt: TGTGCCAGCTCACCGGTAGCAGCATCGGGGGAGCAGTACTTC
d_gene: TRBD2; v_gene: TRBV5-1; j_gene: TRBJ2-1; abundance: .; CDR3aa: CASSSGLAEYNEQFF; CDR3nt: TGCGCCAGCAGCTCGGGACTAGCGGAGTACAATGAGCAGTTCTTC
d_gene: TRBD2; v_gene: TRBV7-3; j_gene: TRBJ2-1; abundance: .; CDR3aa: CASSSPLAGGVDEQFF; CDR3nt: TGTGCCAGCAGCTCACCACTAGCGGGAGGAGTCGATGAGCAGTTCTTC
d_gene: .; v_gene: TRBV28; j_gene: TRBJ1-3; abundance: .; CDR3aa: CASSSPGGRNTIYF; CDR3nt: TGTGCCAGCAGTTCCCCGGGAGGGAGAAACACCATATATTTT
d_gene: .; v_gene: TRBV21-1; j_gene: TRBJ2-1; abundance: .; CDR3aa: CASSKSAGGYNEQFF; CDR3nt: TGTGCCAGCAGCAAATCAGCGGGAGGATACAATGAGCAGTTCTTC
d_gene: .; v_gene: TRBV21-1; j_gene: TRBJ1-5; abundance: .; CDR3aa: CASSKPFQGNQPQHF; CDR3nt: TGTGCCAGCAGCAAGCCTTTCCAGGGAAATCAGCCCCAGCATTTT
d_gene: TRBD1; v_gene: TRBV11-2; j_gene: TRBJ1-2; abundance: once; CDR3aa: CASSLDRGYGYTF; CDR3nt: TGTGCCAGCAGCTTGGACAGGGGCTATGGCTACACCTTC
d_gene: .; v_gene: TRBV2; j_gene: TRBJ2-1; abundance: .; CDR3aa: CASSPSAREYNEQFF; CDR3nt: TGTGCCAGCAGTCCTAGCGCCCGGGAATACAATGAGCAGTTCTTC
d_gene: .; v_gene: TRBV5-4; j_gene: TRBJ1-2; abundance: .; CDR3aa: CASSLGAANYGYTF; CDR3nt: TGTGCCAGCAGCTTGGGGGCAGCTAACTATGGCTACACCTTC
d_gene: TRBD1; v_gene: TRBV11-2; j_gene: TRBJ2-5; abundance: .; CDR3aa: CASSLVGQGPETQYF; CDR3nt: TGTGCCAGCAGCTTAGTCGGACAGGGACCAGAGACCCAGTACTTC
d_gene: .; v_gene: TRBV6-5; j_gene: TRBJ2-7; abundance: .; CDR3aa: CASSLGGPNEQYF; CDR3nt: TGTGCCAGCAGCCTTGGCGGTCCAAACGAGCAGTACTTC
d_gene: .; v_gene: TRBV19; j_gene: TRBJ2-7; abundance: .; CDR3aa: CASSIGAGMTYEQYF; CDR3nt: TGTGCCAGTAGTATAGGGGCAGGGATGACCTACGAGCAGTACTTC
d_gene: .; v_gene: TRBV9; j_gene: TRBJ1-1; abundance: few; CDR3aa: CASSVPLGAVTLDTEAFF; CDR3nt: TGTGCCAGCAGCGTACCGCTGGGGGCTGTAACCCTAGACACTGAAGCTTTCTTT
d_gene: .; v_gene: TRBV30; j_gene: TRBJ1-1; abundance: .; CDR3aa: CAWSATVNTEAFF; CDR3nt: TGTGCCTGGAGTGCCACGGTGAACACTGAAGCTTTCTTT
d_gene: TRBD1; v_gene: TRBV7-9; j_gene: TRBJ1-1; abundance: .; CDR3aa: CASSPTGGTTEAFF; CDR3nt: TGTGCCAGCAGCCCGACAGGGGGCACAACTGAAGCTTTCTTT
d_gene: TRBD2; v_gene: TRBV3-1/TRBV3-2; j_gene: TRBJ2-7; abundance: few; CDR3aa: CASSQPGGAYEQYF; CDR3nt: TGTGCCAGCAGCCAACCGGGAGGGGCCTACGAGCAGTACTTC
d_gene: .; v_gene: TRBV30; j_gene: TRBJ1-1; abundance: once; CDR3aa: CAWSTQSNTEAFF; CDR3nt: TGTGCCTGGAGTACACAGTCGAACACTGAAGCTTTCTTT
d_gene: .; v_gene: TRBV9; j_gene: TRBJ1-2; abundance: .; CDR3aa: CASTASWGGGYTF; CDR3nt: TGTGCCAGCACCGCCTCGTGGGGAGGGGGCTACACCTTC
d_gene: TRBD1; v_gene: TRBV10-3; j_gene: TRBJ1-1; abundance: .; CDR3aa: CAIRTGEAEAFF; CDR3nt: TGTGCCATCAGGACAGGGGAGGCTGAAGCTTTCTTT
d_gene: TRBD1; v_gene: TRBV18; j_gene: TRBJ1-6; abundance: .; CDR3aa: CASSSAGGSYNSPLHF; CDR3nt: TGTGCCAGCTCATCCGCAGGGGGCTCCTATAATTCACCCCTCCACTTT
d_gene: TRBD1; v_gene: TRBV2; j_gene: TRBJ2-1; abundance: .; CDR3aa: CASRPSTGVVEQFF; CDR3nt: TGTGCCAGCAGGCCCTCTACAGGGGTGGTTGAGCAGTTCTTC
d_gene: TRBD1; v_gene: TRBV7-2; j_gene: TRBJ2-1; abundance: .; CDR3aa: CASSLRRDRVNEQFF; CDR3nt: TGTGCCAGCAGCCTGAGACGGGACAGGGTTAATGAGCAGTTCTTC
d_gene: .; v_gene: TRBV28; j_gene: TRBJ1-5; abundance: .; CDR3aa: CASTRKPRVQPQHF; CDR3nt: TGTGCCAGCACCCGAAAACCCAGGGTCCAGCCCCAGCATTTT
d_gene: TRBD2; v_gene: TRBV4-1; j_gene: TRBJ2-4; abundance: .; CDR3aa: CASASLPRTSGGRF; CDR3nt: TGCGCCAGCGCCTCACTCCCCAGGACTAGCGGGGGGCGGTTC
d_gene: TRBD2; v_gene: TRBV2; j_gene: TRBJ2-2; abundance: .; CDR3aa: CASSLAVPNTGELFF; CDR3nt: TGTGCCAGCAGCCTAGCGGTCCCGAACACCGGGGAGCTGTTTTTT
d_gene: TRBD1; v_gene: TRBV7-9; j_gene: TRBJ2-5; abundance: once; CDR3aa: CASSTTDRDWGLQETQYF; CDR3nt: TGTGCCAGCAGCACTACGGACAGGGACTGGGGTTTACAAGAGACCCAGTACTTC
d_gene: TRBD1; v_gene: TRBV27; j_gene: TRBJ1-5; abundance: .; CDR3aa: CASRPGTGFYQPQHF; CDR3nt: TGTGCCAGCAGACCCGGGACAGGGTTTTATCAGCCCCAGCATTTT
d_gene: .; v_gene: TRBV18; j_gene: TRBJ2-7; abundance: .; CDR3aa: CASSPDEYEQYF; CDR3nt: TGTGCCAGCTCACCAGATGAGTACGAGCAGTACTTC